This is a list of T cell receptor beta chains from one sample in a study of PD-1 blockade in classical Hodgkin lymphoma. Clones were read by immunoSEQ multiplex PCR, and TCRdb kept only the in-frame ones, dropping some. The sample includes 30,000 to 45,000 clones, around 87% of them seen just once. Sequences were derived from peripheral blood mononuclear cells (PBMCs), sampled at baseline. Receptors were obtained from a human donor with classical Hodgkin lymphoma. The CDR3 runs from the conserved cysteine through the conserved F or W. The D gene is left open where the match is weak. Part of the rows lack a size; the others show once, few, many or a class for expanded clones.

cdr3_aa: CASSYTGVYEQYF
cdr3_nt: TGTGCCAGCAGTTACACAGGAGTCTACGAGCAGTACTTC
d_call: .
v_call: TRBV6-6
j_call: TRBJ2-7
clone_size: once

cdr3_aa: CSVVKGDTNTGELFF
cdr3_nt: TGCAGCGTTGTAAAGGGGGACACGAACACCGGGGAGCTGTTTTTT
d_call: .
v_call: TRBV29-1
j_call: TRBJ2-2
clone_size: .

cdr3_aa: CASSEAVDKEFF
cdr3_nt: TGTGCCAGCAGTGAAGCGGTGGATAAGGAGTTCTTC
d_call: .
v_call: TRBV6-1
j_call: TRBJ2-1
clone_size: .

cdr3_aa: CAIRPGQGMTQYF
cdr3_nt: TGTGCCATCAGGCCGGGACAGGGGATGACCCAGTACTTC
d_call: TRBD1
v_call: TRBV10-3
j_call: TRBJ2-5
clone_size: .

cdr3_aa: CAISESLGLRTEAFF
cdr3_nt: TGTGCCATCAGTGAGTCTCTCGGGCTGCGAACTGAAGCTTTCTTT
d_call: .
v_call: TRBV10-3
j_call: TRBJ1-1
clone_size: .

cdr3_aa: CASSRGQGRETQYF
cdr3_nt: TGTGCCAGCAGCCGGGGACAGGGGAGGGAGACCCAGTACTTC
d_call: TRBD1
v_call: TRBV7-6
j_call: TRBJ2-5
clone_size: .

cdr3_aa: CASSVVGQIGYTF
cdr3_nt: TGTGCCAGCAGTGTCGTAGGGCAGATAGGCTACACCTTC
d_call: .
v_call: TRBV2
j_call: TRBJ1-2
clone_size: .

cdr3_aa: CASSEAFF
cdr3_nt: TGTGCCAGCTCTGAAGCTTTCTTT
d_call: .
v_call: TRBV5-5
j_call: TRBJ1-1
clone_size: .

cdr3_aa: CASSLYTSGRDYEQYF
cdr3_nt: TGTGCCAGCAGCCTCTACACTAGCGGGAGGGACTACGAGCAGTACTTC
d_call: TRBD2
v_call: TRBV11-2
j_call: TRBJ2-7
clone_size: .

cdr3_aa: CASSLVAAGTGELFF
cdr3_nt: TGTGCCAGCAGCTTAGTGGCGGCGGGGACCGGGGAGCTGTTTTTT
d_call: .
v_call: TRBV13
j_call: TRBJ2-2
clone_size: .

cdr3_aa: CASSGQGWHHTEAFF
cdr3_nt: TGCGCCAGCAGCGGACAGGGATGGCATCACACTGAAGCTTTCTTT
d_call: TRBD1
v_call: TRBV5-1
j_call: TRBJ1-1
clone_size: .

cdr3_aa: CASSLGPGTRQYF
cdr3_nt: TGTGCCAGCAGCTTAGGCCCGGGGACGAGGCAGTACTTC
d_call: .
v_call: TRBV7-9
j_call: TRBJ2-7
clone_size: .

cdr3_aa: CASSQWRTGETQYF
cdr3_nt: TGCGCCAGCAGCCAATGGAGGACAGGGGAGACCCAGTACTTC
d_call: TRBD1
v_call: TRBV4-1
j_call: TRBJ2-5
clone_size: .

cdr3_aa: CASSLGRTSYEQYF
cdr3_nt: TGTGCCAGCAGTTTAGGGAGGACTAGCTACGAGCAGTACTTC
d_call: TRBD2
v_call: TRBV28
j_call: TRBJ2-7
clone_size: once

cdr3_aa: CASSPGPYGYTF
cdr3_nt: TGTGCCAGCAGTCCTGGACCCTATGGCTACACCTTC
d_call: .
v_call: TRBV28
j_call: TRBJ1-2
clone_size: once

cdr3_aa: CASRDEGNTNIQYF
cdr3_nt: TGTGCCAGCAGGGATGAGGGGAACACGAACATTCAGTACTTC
d_call: .
v_call: TRBV5-6
j_call: TRBJ2-4
clone_size: .

cdr3_aa: CASSFRDRESYEQYF
cdr3_nt: TGTGCCAGCAGCTTCCGGGACAGGGAGTCCTACGAGCAGTACTTC
d_call: .
v_call: TRBV21-1
j_call: TRBJ2-7
clone_size: .

cdr3_aa: CASTIRTGGEEAFF
cdr3_nt: TGTGCCAGCACTATCCGGACAGGGGGCGAAGAAGCTTTCTTT
d_call: TRBD1
v_call: TRBV2
j_call: TRBJ1-1
clone_size: .